This passage covers 7 T cell receptor beta chains from one sample sequenced in a study of T cell responses to AZD1222 COVID-19 vaccine. This table comes from immunoSEQ multiplex PCR, and its TCRdb copy is limited to in-frame clones, with some not included. Of 90,000 to 120,000 clones in the sample, approximately 90% were seen once. Sequencing was performed on peripheral blood, taken on day 0 of AZD1222 vaccination. The receptors were gathered from an adult in good health.

The CDR3 region is CASSILDSSYEQYF. The CDR3 nucleotides read TGTGCCAGTAGTATATTAGACAGCTCCTACGAGCAGTACTTC. The chain is built from TRBV19 and TRBJ2-7; D is possibly TRBD1 (5 bases). The V and J ends lost 2 bases and 0 bases respectively, with 8 bases between them. CDR1 is LNHDA and CDR2 is SQIVND in the germline V gene (reference sequence). CDR3 length: 14 residues.

J is TRBJ2-7 and V is TRBV7-2, with a possible D match to TRBD1 (6 bases). There are 14 residues in the CDR3. The germline V and J ends were trimmed by 2 bases and 1 base, with 9 bases remaining between them. Germline-derived CDR1 and CDR2 are SGHTA and FQGNSA. The chain's CDR3 is CASSLFTGSYEQYF. Written as DNA, the CDR3 is TGTGCCAGCAGCTTATTTACAGGGTCCTACGAGCAGTACTTC.

In nucleotides, the CDR3 is TGCAGTACCGAATCCACAGATACGCAGTATTTT. This sequence encodes CSTESTDTQYF. This chain connects TRBV20-1 to TRBJ2-3, with D unresolved. This CDR3 region has 11 residues. Germline V gene sequence: CDR1 DFQATT, CDR2 SNEGSKA (reference sequence). With 8 bases removed from V and 2 bases from J, the gap between germline ends came to 8 bases.

The chain carries TRBV6-5 and TRBJ1-2; D is possibly TRBD1 (6 bases). The V gene's germline CDR1 is MNHEY and CDR2 SVGAGI. V was shortened by 2 bases and J by 3 bases, with 16 bases between the two germline ends. The CDR3 has 16 residues. The CDR3 is CASSYQGVGGDYGYTF. DNA for the CDR3: TGTGCCAGCAGTTACCAGGGTGTCGGGGGCGACTATGGCTACACCTTC.

This chain uses TRBV19 with TRBJ1-2, with D possibly matching TRBD1 (5 bases). The CDR3 runs to 12 residues. The germline V gene has CDR1 LNHDA and CDR2 SQIVND (reference sequence). V dropped 1 base and J dropped 8 bases, with 8 bases sitting between them. As DNA, the CDR3 is TGTGCCAGTAGTATAGCAGCAGGGGGCTACACCTTC. This encodes CASSIAAGGYTF. Looking up the rest from reference TRBV19 and TRBJ1-2 gives the full variable domain: DGGITQSPKYLFRKEGQNVTLSCEQNLNHDAMYWYRQDPGQGLRLIYYSQIVNDFQKGDIAEGYSVSREKKESFPLTVTSAQKNPTAFYLCASSIAAGGYTFGSGTRLTVV.

The chain carries TRBV6-6 and TRBJ2-7; the match to TRBD2 covers 11 bases. The CDR3 contains 15 residues. V shed 6 bases and J 6 bases; nucleotides not matched to a gene: 10. CDR1 and CDR2 from the germline V gene are MNHNY and SVGAGI (reference sequence). CDR3 bases: TGTGCCAGCAGACTAACCTTAGCGGGGGGGCTCGAGCAGTACTTC. Amino acids: CASRLTLAGGLEQYF.

The chain combines TRBV27 with TRBJ2-3; D is perhaps TRBD1 (5 bases). Trimming removed 5 bases from V and 2 bases from J, with 14 bases in between. This CDR3 region has 15 residues. From germline, CDR1 is MNHEY and CDR2 SMNVEV (reference sequence). Written as DNA, the CDR3 is TGTGCCAGCAGTCCCACTGACAGATTCACAGATACGCAGTATTTT. Protein: CASSPTDRFTDTQYF.